This entry lists 24 T cell receptor beta chains sequenced from one sample in a study of blood T cell repertoires in COVID-19. Only in-frame clones appear in the TCRdb table, and some are missing; sequencing was by immunoSEQ multiplex PCR. The table lists tens of thousands of clones, over 80% of them singletons. The sequencing input was peripheral blood. The receptors shown here come from an older woman with acute or convalescent COVID-19.

The V call is TRBV6-5, the J call TRBJ2-2; 9 nucleotides match TRBD1. The CDR3 spans 14 residues. In germline, CDR1 is MNHEY, CDR2 SVGAGI. Trimming cost V 10 bases and J 6 bases; bases outside gene matches: 9. The CDR3 here is CAIQGAVLAGELFF. CDR3 bases: TGTGCCATACAGGGGGCCGTTTTAGCCGGGGAGCTGTTTTTT.

The J gene is TRBJ2-3, the V gene TRBV30; D not certain. V lost 6 bases, J lost 2 bases, and 12 bases lay in between. The CDR3 is made up of 13 amino acids. Germline CDR1 is GTSNPN and CDR2 is SVGIG (reference sequence). This CDR3 reads CACSRVSTDTQYF. The CDR3 DNA sequence: TGTGCCTGTTCTCGGGTCTCCACAGATACGCAGTATTTT.

J is TRBJ2-1 and V is TRBV10-1; 11 bases are a match to TRBD1. Germline CDR1 is WNHNN and CDR2 is SYGVQD (reference sequence). J was trimmed by 7 bases and V by 4 bases; bases with no gene match: 6. This CDR3 is built from 15 residues. CDR3 amino acids: CASSGGDRGSNEQFF. The CDR3, as DNA: TGCGCCAGCAGTGGTGGGGACAGGGGGTCGAATGAGCAGTTCTTC.

The chain employs TRBV19 and TRBJ1-1; D remains ambiguous. This CDR3 contains 12 residues. Germline CDR1 and CDR2: LNHDA and SQIVND (reference sequence). Trimming cost V 5 bases and J 1 base, with 5 bases left between them. The DNA for the CDR3 is TGTGCCAGTAGTCGAGAGAACACTGAAGCTTTCTTT. Translating it yields CASSRENTEAFF. The complete variable domain, with remaining parts taken from reference TRBV19 and TRBJ1-1, reads DGGITQSPKYLFRKEGQNVTLSCEQNLNHDAMYWYRQDPGQGLRLIYYSQIVNDFQKGDIAEGYSVSREKKESFPLTVTSAQKNPTAFYLCASSRENTEAFFGQGTRLTVV.

This chain connects TRBV20-1 to TRBJ1-4, with unresolved D. V lost 7 bases and J lost 15, with 12 bases in between. CDR3 length equals 9 residues. Germline CDR1 is DFQATT and CDR2 is SNEGSKA (reference sequence). The CDR3 nucleotides read TGCAGTGGGAGACCCCGGGTGTTTTTT. Translation gives CSGRPRVFF.

The V call is TRBV5-1, the J call TRBJ1-2; no definite D call. The germline gives CDR1 SGHRS, CDR2 YFSETQ. The V end was cut by 0 bases, the J end by 1 base, with 10 bases between. The CDR3 is made up of 15 amino acids. CDR3 residues: CASSLAAGNNYGYTF. The CDR3 nucleotides are TGCGCCAGCAGCTTGGCGGCGGGGAATAACTATGGCTACACCTTC.

The chain employs TRBV6-5 and TRBJ2-7, with TRBD2 matching over 8 bases. The junction had 14 bases not matched to a gene; V was cut back by 4 bases and J by 6 bases. The CDR3 runs to 16 residues. Germline values: CDR1 MNHEY, CDR2 SVGAGI. The CDR3: CASSSQPGLGGSEQYF. The CDR3 DNA follows: TGTGCCAGCAGTTCCCAGCCGGGACTAGGCGGTAGCGAGCAGTACTTC.

The genes are TRBV2 and TRBJ2-7; D not resolved. This CDR3 is built from 12 residues. Germline V gene lookup returns CDR1 SNHLY and CDR2 FYNNEI. Trimming took off 7 bases at V and 5 bases at J, with 12 bases between the two ends. The CDR3 sequence: CASTPSPHEQYF. CDR3 nucleotides: TGTGCCAGCACCCCCTCCCCCCACGAGCAGTACTTC.

The genes are TRBV18 and TRBJ1-1; D gene unclear. The CDR3 has 15 residues. The germline V and J ends were trimmed by 0 bases and 3 bases, with 11 bases remaining between them. Germline CDR1 is KGHSH and CDR2 is LQKENI. The CDR3: CASSPPTTYDTEAFF. In DNA form, the CDR3 reads TGTGCCAGCTCACCACCGACAACCTATGACACTGAAGCTTTCTTT.

CDR3 nucleotides: TGTGCCACCAGTGATGTGGTAGAGAACACCGGGGAGCTGTTTTTT. It is translated as CATSDVVENTGELFF. V usage is TRBV24-1 and J usage is TRBJ2-2; D not resolved. V was pared by 3 bases and J by 1 base, with 8 bases between. This CDR3 is 15 amino acids long. Germline V gives CDR1 KGHDR, CDR2 SFDVKD.

The V gene is TRBV7-3, the J gene TRBJ2-2; D ambiguous. The CDR3 spans 12 residues. The germline V gene has CDR1 SGHTA and CDR2 FQGTGA. Trimming pared 5 bases from V and 7 bases from J, leaving 8 bases between. CDR3 DNA sequence: TGTGCCAGCAGCCCCCAATTCGGGGAGCTGTTTTTT. It codes for CASSPQFGELFF.

The V and J genes are TRBV6-5 and TRBJ1-1; possibly TRBD1 for D (5 bases). The CDR3 sequence is 13 residues long. Germline V lookup: CDR1 MNHEY, CDR2 SVGAGI. V lost 2 bases and J 5 bases, leaving 9 bases between the germline ends. The CDR3 coding sequence is TGTGCCAGCAGTTACAATCAGGGTACTGAAGCTTTCTTT. Amino acid sequence: CASSYNQGTEAFF.

This clone appeared a single time. This sequence joins TRBV12-3 or TRBV12-4 and TRBJ2-7, with D unresolved. CDR3 length equals 13 residues. Trimming cost V 10 bases and J 1 base, with 14 bases left between them. DNA of the CDR3: TGTGCCACCCAATCTAGGAAGTCCTACGAGCAGTACTTC. Protein: CATQSRKSYEQYF.

The chain uses TRBV2 and TRBJ1-5, with 10 bases matching TRBD1. Germline CDR1 is SNHLY and CDR2 is FYNNEI. Losses at the gene ends were 6 bases for V and 5 bases for J; bases not matched to a gene: 13. The CDR3 is 17 residues long. The CDR3 is CASRPGPTGGADQPQHF. The DNA for the CDR3 is TGTGCCAGCAGACCCGGCCCGACAGGGGGCGCGGATCAGCCCCAGCATTTT.

This chain connects TRBV5-1 to TRBJ1-6, with D uncertain. The CDR3 has 14 amino acids. Trimming cost V 5 bases and J 5 bases, with 11 bases left between them. Germline CDR1 and CDR2: SGHRS and YFSETQ. CDR3 sequence: CASRSGTDNSPLHF. In nucleotides, the CDR3 is TGCGCCAGCAGGTCGGGTACGGATAATTCACCCCTCCACTTT.

This chain connects TRBV19 to TRBJ2-7, with 7 bases lining up with TRBD1. V shed 6 bases, J shed 3 bases, and the junction held 11 bases outside the gene matches. This CDR3 is built from 15 residues. Germline assignment: CDR1 LNHDA and CDR2 SQIVND (reference sequence). The CDR3 protein is CASSINPGTDYEQYF. The CDR3 DNA reads as TGTGCCAGTAGCATCAACCCCGGGACAGACTACGAGCAGTACTTC.

V is TRBV9 and J is TRBJ2-3, with D perhaps TRBD2 (7 bases). Germline V gene sequence: CDR1 SGDLS, CDR2 YYNGEE. The CDR3 is made up of 16 amino acids. Trimming removed 3 bases from V and 0 bases from J, with 14 bases in between. CDR3 region: CASSAGGGRSTDTQYF. CDR3 sequence (DNA): TGTGCCAGCAGCGCTGGGGGGGGCAGGAGCACAGATACGCAGTATTTT.

V is TRBV6-2 or TRBV6-3 and J is TRBJ1-4; 8 bases are a match to TRBD1. Germline CDR1 and CDR2: MNHEY and SVGEGT. This CDR3 has 15 residues. V lost 5 bases to trimming and J lost 5 bases; unmatched junction nucleotides: 7. The CDR3 loop reads CASSSPRDRNEKLFF. The CDR3 DNA reads TGTGCCAGCAGTAGTCCTCGGGACAGGAATGAAAAACTGTTTTTT.

CDR3 region: CASSLAGSGNTIYF. In DNA, the CDR3 is TGTGCCAGCAGCTTAGCAGGGTCCGGAAACACCATATATTTT. V usage is TRBV11-2 and J usage is TRBJ1-3, with TRBD1 as a possible D gene (5 bases). Germline CDR1 SGHAT, CDR2 FQNNGV. The CDR3 sequence is 14 residues long. V dropped 1 base and J dropped 4 bases, with 8 bases sitting between them.

The chain links TRBV6-2 or TRBV6-3 to TRBJ2-3, with D perhaps TRBD2 (6 bases). This CDR3 is 15 amino acids long. From germline, CDR1 is MNHEY and CDR2 SVGEGT. Trimming took off 6 bases at V and 0 bases at J, with 13 bases between the two ends. The CDR3: CASSTSSVSTDTQYF. The CDR3 coding sequence is TGTGCCAGCAGCACCTCTAGCGTCAGCACAGATACGCAGTATTTT.

This clone was seen a handful of times. The chain uses TRBV11-1 and TRBJ2-2; a possible D gene is TRBD1 (5 bases). V lost 1 base and J lost 6, with 6 bases in between. Germline CDR1 SGHAT, CDR2 FQDESV (reference sequence). The CDR3 length is 13 residues. Written as DNA, the CDR3 is TGTGCCAGCAGCTTAGACAGGCCCGGGGAGCTGTTTTTT. Encoded protein: CASSLDRPGELFF.

The V and J genes are TRBV4-3 and TRBJ1-1; D unresolved. Germline CDR1 is LGHNA and CDR2 is YSLEER. V gave up 3 bases and J gave up 4 bases, with 18 bases separating them. CDR3 length: 16 amino acids. The CDR3 nucleotides are TGCGCCAGCAGCCATCGCACCTGGGCAGGTTCCACTGAAGCTTTCTTT. Encoded protein: CASSHRTWAGSTEAFF.

This sequence joins TRBV27 and TRBJ1-4, with D perhaps TRBD1 (6 bases). Germline lookup yields CDR1 MNHEY and CDR2 SMNVEV (reference sequence). This CDR3 is 15 amino acids long. The V and J ends lost 5 bases and 7 bases respectively, with 17 bases between them. The chain's CDR3 is CASSRRTARGEKLFF. In DNA, the CDR3 is TGTGCCAGCAGTCGAAGGACAGCCAGGGGTGAAAAACTGTTTTTT.

This CDR3 reads CASSLYSSGDSNQPQHF. CDR3 in DNA: TGTGCCAGCAGCTTGTACTCCTCAGGCGATAGCAATCAGCCCCAGCATTTT. The chain has TRBV5-6 and TRBJ1-5; D gene unclear. CDR3 size: 17 residues. Per germline, CDR1 SGHDT and CDR2 YYEEEE. V was pared by 1 base and J by 0 bases, with 14 bases between.